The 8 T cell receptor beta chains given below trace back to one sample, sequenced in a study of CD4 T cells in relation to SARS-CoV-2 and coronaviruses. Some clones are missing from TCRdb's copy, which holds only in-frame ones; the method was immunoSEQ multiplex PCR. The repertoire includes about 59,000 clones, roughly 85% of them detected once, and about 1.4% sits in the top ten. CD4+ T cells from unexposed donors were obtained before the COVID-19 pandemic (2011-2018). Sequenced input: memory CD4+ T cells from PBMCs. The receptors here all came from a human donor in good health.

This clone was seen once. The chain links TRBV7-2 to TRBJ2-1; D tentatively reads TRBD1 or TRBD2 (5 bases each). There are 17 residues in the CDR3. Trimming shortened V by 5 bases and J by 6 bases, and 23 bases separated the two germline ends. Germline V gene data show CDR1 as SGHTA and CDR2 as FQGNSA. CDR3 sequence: CASSPPSGTPKANEQFF. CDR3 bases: TGTGCCAGCAGCCCTCCCTCCGGGACCCCGAAGGCCAATGAGCAGTTCTTC.

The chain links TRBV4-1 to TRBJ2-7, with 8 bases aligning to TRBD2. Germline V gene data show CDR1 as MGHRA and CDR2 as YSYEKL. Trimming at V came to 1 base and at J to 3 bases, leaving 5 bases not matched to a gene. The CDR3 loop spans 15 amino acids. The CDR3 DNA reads TGCGCCAGCAGCCAAGGGACCGGGACTAGCTACGAGCAGTACTTC. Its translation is CASSQGTGTSYEQYF.

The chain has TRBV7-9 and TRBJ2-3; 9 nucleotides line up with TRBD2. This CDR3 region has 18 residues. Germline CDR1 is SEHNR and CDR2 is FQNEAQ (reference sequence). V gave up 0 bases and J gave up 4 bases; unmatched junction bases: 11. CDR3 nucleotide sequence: TGTGCCAGCAGCTTAGCGTCGGTAGCGGGAGTGGGGGCAGATACGCAGTATTTT. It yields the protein CASSLASVAGVGADTQYF.

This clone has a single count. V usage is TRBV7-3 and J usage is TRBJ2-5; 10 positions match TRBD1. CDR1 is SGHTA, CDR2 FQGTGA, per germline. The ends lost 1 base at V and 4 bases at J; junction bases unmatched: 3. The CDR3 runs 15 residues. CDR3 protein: CASSLMGQGSETQYF. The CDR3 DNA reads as TGTGCCAGCAGCTTAATGGGACAGGGGTCAGAGACCCAGTACTTC.

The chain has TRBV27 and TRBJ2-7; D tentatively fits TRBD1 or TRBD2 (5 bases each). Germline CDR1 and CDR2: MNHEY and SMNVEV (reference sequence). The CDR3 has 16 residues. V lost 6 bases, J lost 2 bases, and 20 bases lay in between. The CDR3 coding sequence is TGTGCCAGCAGGACTATCTCGGGGACCACCACCTACGAGCAGTACTTC. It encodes CASRTISGTTTYEQYF.

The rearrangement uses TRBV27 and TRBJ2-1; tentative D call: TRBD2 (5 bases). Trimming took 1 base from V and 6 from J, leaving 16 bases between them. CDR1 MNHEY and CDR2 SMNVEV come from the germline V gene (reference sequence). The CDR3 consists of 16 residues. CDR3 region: CASSLFPGRVGNEQFF. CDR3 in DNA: TGTGCCAGCAGTTTATTTCCGGGGAGAGTCGGCAATGAGCAGTTCTTC.

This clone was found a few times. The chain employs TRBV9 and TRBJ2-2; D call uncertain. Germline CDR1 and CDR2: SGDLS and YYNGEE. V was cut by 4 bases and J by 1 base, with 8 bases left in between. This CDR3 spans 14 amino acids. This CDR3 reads CASSIDLNTGELFF. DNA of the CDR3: TGTGCCAGCAGCATAGACCTGAACACCGGGGAGCTGTTTTTT.

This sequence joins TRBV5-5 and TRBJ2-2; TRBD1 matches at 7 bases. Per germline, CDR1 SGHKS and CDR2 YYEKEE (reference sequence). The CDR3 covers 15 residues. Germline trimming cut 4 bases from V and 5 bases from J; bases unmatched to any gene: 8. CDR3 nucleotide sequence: TGTGCCAGCAGCGTCGTAGGGGGCGTAACCGGGGAGCTGTTTTTT. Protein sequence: CASSVVGGVTGELFF.